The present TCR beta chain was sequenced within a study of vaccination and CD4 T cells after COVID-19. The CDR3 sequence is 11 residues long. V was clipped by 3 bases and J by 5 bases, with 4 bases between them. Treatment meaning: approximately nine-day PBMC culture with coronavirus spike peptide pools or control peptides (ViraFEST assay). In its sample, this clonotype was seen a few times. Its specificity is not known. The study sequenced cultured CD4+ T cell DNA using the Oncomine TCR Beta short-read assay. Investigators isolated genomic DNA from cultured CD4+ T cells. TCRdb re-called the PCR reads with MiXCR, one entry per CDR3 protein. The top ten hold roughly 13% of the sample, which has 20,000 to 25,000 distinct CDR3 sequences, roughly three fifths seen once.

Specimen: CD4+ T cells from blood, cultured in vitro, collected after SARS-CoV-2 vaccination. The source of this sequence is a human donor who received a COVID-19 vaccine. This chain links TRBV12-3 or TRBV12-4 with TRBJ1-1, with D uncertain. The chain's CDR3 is CASSFGTEAFF. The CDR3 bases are TGTGCCAGCAGTTTTGGTACTGAAGCTTTCTTT.